This entry describes one T cell receptor (beta chain). These data belong to a study of cytomegalovirus exposure and HLA in healthy donors. PCR amplification relied on 60 Vbeta primers (plus 13 Jbeta primers). This table comes from immunoSEQ multiplex PCR, and its TCRdb copy is limited to in-frame clones, with some not included. The sample holds about 200,000 clones, about 74% seen once. The CDR3 has 14 amino acids. The germline V gene encodes CDR1 SGHVS and CDR2 FQNEAQ. The V end lost 5 bases, the J end lost 4 bases, and 15 bases lay between the germline ends. This receptor was taken from a man in his forties or fifties in good health and CMV-seronegative. Sequences were obtained from PBMCs. The chain carries TRBV7-8 and TRBJ2-7, with D perhaps TRBD1 (5 bases). The chain's CDR3 is CASSQDPTEYEQYF. In DNA, the CDR3 is TGTGCCAGCAGCCAAGACCCGACAGAATACGAGCAGTACTTC. Full variable domain (rest looked up from reference TRBV7-8 and TRBJ2-7): GAGVSQSPRYKVAKRGQDVALRCDPISGHVSLFWYQQALGQGPEFLTYFQNEAQLDKSGLPSDRFFAERPEGSVSTLKIQRTQQEDSAVYLCASSQDPTEYEQYFGPGTRLTVT.